This T cell receptor beta chain is from a study of shared clonotypes between healthy human individuals (dated by TCRdb to 2020 to 2022). Turning to the overall study: A few men and a couple of women, aged 18 to 49 years, made up the cohort. Leukapheresis yielded between about 0.85 and 10 billion PBMCs per donor. Per donor, three plates each were used for CD4 naive and CD4 memory, two for CD8 naive, and one for CD8 memory. Blood TCR repertoires of 5 or 6 healthy adults were deeply sequenced to estimate repertoire size and the extent of clonotype sharing between individuals. Libraries were prepared and TCR repertoires were sequenced by different laboratories using diverse techniques, in order to increase sequencing depth and limit assay-specific biases.

In regard to this clone: Its binding antigen is unknown. Within one base of it there is no much larger clone, and no base qualities were kept.

Using the deep immunoSEQ assay, multiplex PCR amplified TCR CDR3 regions from genomic DNA. Extracted genomic DNA from each cell subset was distributed evenly across all wells of several immunoSEQ 96-well plates, and each plate was treated as a replicate. Each replicate PCR for sorted subsets received about 210 ng genomic DNA, equal to some 32,000 T cell genomes. Purified libraries were quantified with a Qubit 3.0 fluorometer, sized on a Bioanalyzer 2100, and re-quantified with the KAPA Library Quantification kit. Each immunoSEQ 96-well plate was sequenced on its own single-read 150-cycle Illumina NextSeq 550 flow cell. Per the original workflow: Because the immunoSEQ output held only junctional sequences and lacked quality scores, the filtering could not match the filtering applied to full-length reads. To assign V/J genes and CDR3, sequences were annotated using PyIR, a Python wrapper for IgBLAST v1.9, with IMGT germline references. Any read was removed if the V/J assignment was weak (E-value above 1e-6), the CDR3 was missing, or the read contained stop codons, out-of-frame junctions, or ambiguous translated residues. V3J clonotypes were defined as sequences sharing an identical inferred V gene, J gene, and CDR3 amino acid sequence. To compute the percentage overlap between repertoires, the number of shared unique clonotypes was divided by the size of the smaller repertoire. Repertoire richness was assessed with RTK rarefaction, the Chao1 estimator, and Recon v2.1 estimates of unobserved clonotypes. Generation probabilities for all TCRbeta clonotypes obtained by the gDNA method from a handful of donors were computed using OLGA. What TCRdb holds here is the immuneACCESS table cut down to in-frame rearrangements. Part of the clones is not present; checked against another copy, under half of the missing clones reflect an unresolved V gene, and the others are unexplained. From that table come the V and J calls and clone size; the DNA was used to work out D and trimming. Across this sample there are 600,000 to 800,000 clones, with 72% seen only once. Of the sample, 1.8% is held by the ten largest clones.

From the cysteine up to the phenylalanine, the CDR3 has a length of 12 residues. The CDR3 DNA has 36 bases and is translated from base 1. Reading the germline V gene gives CDR1 KGHSH and CDR2 LQKENI. Trimming costs V 2 bases and J 6 bases, and their ends lie 7 bases apart. Healthy HIV-negative adults with no recently reported acute infections or vaccinations were included as donors. Every donor was a Caucasian adult residing in Nashville, Tennessee, USA. CD4+ T cells were enriched by magnetic negative selection, after which naive cells were positively selected on CD45RA and the negative fraction was taken as the memory subset. After blood collection by leukapheresis, PBMCs were isolated using Ficoll-Histopaque density gradient centrifugation and then cryopreserved in the vapor phase of liquid nitrogen. Purity and quantity of every magnetically sorted T cell population were checked by analytical flow cytometry. Genomic DNA was isolated from each sorted fraction and quantified by UV absorbance on a Nanodrop 2000c.

General study outcomes and caveats: Compared with non-shared clonotypes, the clonotypes found in all four sorted-subset donors had higher generation probabilities. Naive subsets generally had larger estimated clonotype richness than memory subsets. Sampling was limited to blood, and TCR repertoires in tissue likely differ from TCR repertoires in blood. Based on pairwise subsampling, the degree of clonotype sharing among donors was expected to be affected by sequencing depth. Rarefaction of sorted-subset datasets indicated incomplete sequencing despite the large sequencing depth. About 5% of naive CD4, approximately 3.7% of naive CD8, roughly 2.4% of memory CD4, and roughly 0.4% of memory CD8 clonotypes were shared across several donors. The small number of donors limited the genetic and exposure-history diversity represented.

The source is a woman aged 30 to 39 in good health. The rearrangement joined TRBV18 to TRBJ2-5; no D gene is confidently identified. The sequencing sample was made of memory CD4+ T cells sorted from blood. The sample's cell subset or site label, in plain terms: CD45RA-negative fraction. This receptor carries the CDR3 CASSPGLKTQYF. The DNA sequence is TGTGCCAGCTCACCAGGCTTGAAGACCCAGTACTTC.